Here is one TCR beta chain with its context. If patients had autoimmune disease history or systemic immunosuppression, they were excluded. Germline V gives CDR1 SGHTA, CDR2 FQGTGA. This CDR3 region has 13 residues. The V end lost 3 bases, the J end lost 4 bases, and 7 bases lay between the germline ends. The data stem from a study of OX40 agonist ivuxolimab in advanced cancers. About the research overall: Eligibility rules accepted prior anti-PD-1, anti-PD-L1 or anti-CTLA-4 therapy, and 40% had some.

The data were produced by immunoSEQ multiplex PCR, yet TCRdb's version contains in-frame clones alone and is incomplete. The sample has fewer than 85,000 clones; 85% are singletons. The sequence was obtained from an adult with an advanced solid tumor such as melanoma, head and neck, liver or kidney cancer. This chain joins TRBV7-3 and TRBJ1-5; D is unclear. The material sequenced was CD4+ or CD8+ T cells sorted from blood, taken in a trial of the OX40 agonist ivuxolimab. The CDR3 sequence is CASSLAPNQPQHF. In DNA form, the CDR3 reads TGTGCCAGCAGCTTGGCACCGAATCAGCCCCAGCATTTT.